The 5 T cell receptor beta chains below come from one sample, sequenced in a study of CD8 T cells in Susac syndrome (dated by TCRdb to between 2018 and 2021). Library prep was done by the immunoSEQ multiplex PCR assay. RNA was extracted using the RNeasy kit, and about 0.45 to 1 ug of the RNA was reverse transcribed with random hexamers. TCRdb ran its own pipeline on the public reads, namely fastp trimming at Q25 and MiXCR clone calling, and kept in-frame beta chains. One record per CDR3 amino acid sequence lists the most common genes and DNA. This sample is represented by about 140,000 distinct CDR3 sequences; 95% of them were singletons. In total, the top ten clones hold 0.11% of the sample. Material: CD4+ T cells from PBMCs. All receptors come from a human donor with multiple sclerosis.

The chain couples TRBV19 to TRBJ1-1; D gene unclear. Trimming removed 7 bases from V and 5 bases from J, with 11 bases in between. The CDR3 length is 12 residues. Germline V lookup: CDR1 LNHDA, CDR2 SQIVND (reference sequence). The CDR3 loop is CASIGRWTEAFF. CDR3 coding DNA: TGTGCCAGTATTGGGCGATGGACTGAAGCTTTCTTT.

The chain employs TRBV7-9 and TRBJ2-2, with 8 positions matching TRBD1. Germline values: CDR1 SEHNR, CDR2 FQNEAQ (reference sequence). CDR3 length: 15 residues. Trimming at V came to 7 bases and at J to 1 base, leaving 5 bases not matched to a gene. The CDR3 region is CASNIGQGNTGELFF. The CDR3 DNA reads TGTGCCAGCAACATTGGACAGGGGAACACCGGGGAGCTGTTTTTT.

The chain employs TRBV7-9 and TRBJ1-2; 7 bases agree with TRBD1. The CDR3 has 13 residues. With V trimmed by 1 base and J by 6 bases, 2 bases remained unmatched. CDR1 is SEHNR, CDR2 FQNEAQ, per germline (reference sequence). CDR3 DNA sequence: TGTGCCAGCAGCTTAGAAGGGGGCAATGGCTACACCTTC. As protein: CASSLEGGNGYTF. Based on the CDR3 plus reference TRBV7-9 and TRBJ1-2, the full variable domain is DTGVSQNPRHKITKRGQNVTFRCDPISEHNRLYWYRQTLGQGPEFLTYFQNEAQLEKSRLLSDRFSAERPKGSFSTLEIQRTEQGDSAMYLCASSLEGGNGYTFGSGTRLTVV.

The chain employs TRBV24-1 and TRBJ2-7; D is ambiguous. Germline CDR1 and CDR2: KGHDR and SFDVKD. V shed 5 bases and J shed 2 bases, with 12 bases lying between them. The CDR3 has 14 amino acids. Here the CDR3 DNA reads TGTGCCACCAGTGGAGGCAGTCTGGCCTACGAGCAGTACTTC. This sequence encodes CATSGGSLAYEQYF.

The chain combines TRBV20-1 with TRBJ1-5, with D hard to call. The V and J ends lost 5 bases and 0 bases respectively, with 11 bases between them. Germline V gene data show CDR1 as DFQATT and CDR2 as SNEGSKA (reference sequence). The CDR3 loop spans 14 amino acids. The CDR3 here is CSAAPNYSNQPQHF. CDR3 bases: TGCAGTGCTGCACCCAACTATAGCAATCAGCCCCAGCATTTT.